These 22 T cell receptor beta chains originate from one sample sequenced in a study of identical twins. TCRdb recomputed calls from the 5' RACE reads with MiXCR, one row per CDR3 protein. The sample shows a few hundred thousand distinct CDR3 sequences, 12% of them seen only once. The sample was also reused in another study, on yellow fever vaccine responses in identical twins.

Sequencing was done on a sample of CD8+ T cells sorted from blood. Receptors were obtained from a woman younger than 35 in good health.

This clonotype was counted many times. The genes are TRBV6-1 and TRBJ2-7; D remains ambiguous. Looked up from germline, CDR1 is MNHNS and CDR2 is SASEGT. The germline V and J ends were trimmed by 3 bases and 3 bases, with 3 bases remaining between them. The CDR3 is 11 amino acids. The CDR3 loop reads CASSEYYEQYV. As DNA, the CDR3 is TGTGCCAGCAGTGAGTACTACGAGCAGTACGTC.

This clonotype occurred a few times. This chain joins TRBV29-1 and TRBJ2-6; TRBD2 is a possible D gene (6 bases). Trimming took off 0 bases at V and 0 bases at J, with 15 bases between the two ends. Germline assignment: CDR1 SQVTM and CDR2 ANQGSEA. There are 18 residues in the CDR3. CDR3 bases: TGCAGCGTTGAAGATACAGCGGGCTCTTTCTCTGGGGCCAACGTCCTGACTTTC. Encoded protein: CSVEDTAGSFSGANVLTF.

This clonotype was recorded many times. The chain links TRBV2 to TRBJ2-2, with D hard to call. Trimming left V 3 bases short and J 5 bases short, with 7 bases between. Germline V gene lookup returns CDR1 SNHLY and CDR2 FYNNEI. The CDR3 contains 13 residues. CDR3 nucleotides: TGTGCCAGCAGTGATACCCAGACCGGGGAGCTGTTTTTT. Its protein is CASSDTQTGELFF.

The CDR3 DNA sequence: TGTGCCAGCAGCCAAGATCTGGGCAGGGTGGAAGAGACCCAGTACTTC. Its protein is CASSQDLGRVEETQYF. The rearrangement links TRBV3-1 to TRBJ2-5, with D tentatively TRBD1 (5 bases). The V end lost 0 bases, the J end lost 3 bases, and 14 bases lay between the germline ends. This CDR3 contains 16 residues. Germline assignment: CDR1 LGHDT and CDR2 YNNKEL (reference sequence).

The rearrangement links TRBV12-3 or TRBV12-4 to TRBJ2-1; D gene unclear. The CDR3 consists of 16 residues. V lost 4 bases and J 4 bases, leaving 17 bases between the germline ends. The CDR3 sequence: CASSSTTQRLYNEQFF. Written as DNA, the CDR3 is TGTGCCAGCAGTTCGACGACCCAGAGGCTTTACAATGAGCAGTTCTTC.

The rearrangement joins TRBV28 to TRBJ1-1, with D possibly TRBD1 on 6 matching bases. CDR1 and CDR2 (germline): MDHEN, SYDVKM. V dropped 6 bases and J dropped 0 bases, with 11 bases sitting between them. This CDR3 contains 14 residues. The CDR3 coding sequence is TGTGCCAGCAGCAAAAGGACAGTGAACACTGAAGCTTTCTTT. Its protein is CASSKRTVNTEAFF.

In this sample, this clonotype turned up a few times. This rearrangement joins TRBV28 to TRBJ2-7; D might be TRBD1 (5 bases). The V end was cut by 6 bases, the J end by 3 bases, with 15 bases between. CDR1 and CDR2 from the germline V gene are MDHEN and SYDVKM. The CDR3 length is 14 residues. The CDR3 bases are TGTGCCAGCAGCCTCCAGGGAAGGTACTACGAGCAGTACGTC. Protein sequence: CASSLQGRYYEQYV.

The rearrangement links TRBV12-3 or TRBV12-4 to TRBJ1-1; the match to TRBD1 covers 12 bases. The CDR3 consists of 15 residues. V dropped 6 bases and J dropped 1; count of bases not matched to a gene: 3. The CDR3 loop is CASRGTGGGNTEAFF. In nucleotides, the CDR3 is TGTGCCAGCAGGGGGACAGGGGGCGGGAACACTGAAGCTTTCTTT.

This clonotype was seen ten or more times. J is TRBJ1-2 and V is TRBV6-1; D ambiguous. This CDR3 is built from 15 residues. The V gene lost 6 bases and the J gene lost 3 bases, with 17 bases spanning the gap. Germline V gives CDR1 MNHNS, CDR2 SASEGT. The DNA of the CDR3 is TGTGCCAGCAGCCCTTTGGGAGGGAAGGACTATGGCTACACCTTC. Its protein product is CASSPLGGKDYGYTF.

This chain uses TRBV5-1 with TRBJ2-7, with TRBD1 matching over 10 bases. The CDR3 contains 18 residues. V dropped 3 bases and J dropped 0; count of bases not matched to a gene: 12. Germline CDR1 and CDR2: SGHRS and YFSETQ. The CDR3 DNA follows: TGCGCCAGCAGCTGGGGTATTGTGGGGACAGGGGCCTCCTACGAGCAGTACTTC. Translating it yields CASSWGIVGTGASYEQYF.

In its sample, this clonotype was seen many times. V usage is TRBV19 and J usage is TRBJ2-7, with 8 bases aligning to TRBD2. This CDR3 has 14 amino acids. Germline V gives CDR1 LNHDA, CDR2 SQIVND (reference sequence). The V segment lost 3 bases and the J segment 6 bases; nucleotides outside the gene matches: 7. The CDR3 loop is CASSISSGSFEQYF. In DNA form, the CDR3 reads TGTGCCAGTAGTATTTCCAGCGGGAGCTTCGAGCAGTACTTC.

This clonotype was observed a handful of times. The gene calls are TRBV6-2 or TRBV6-3 and TRBJ2-1; a possible D gene is TRBD1 (6 bases). Germline CDR1 MNHEY, CDR2 SVGEGT. V shed 4 bases and J shed 8 bases, with 15 bases lying between them. The CDR3 sequence is 14 residues long. CDR3 DNA: TGTGCCAGCAGTTTTGGGACAACCTTGGATGAGCAGTTCTTC. This encodes CASSFGTTLDEQFF.

This sequence joins TRBV13 and TRBJ1-1, with D possibly being TRBD1 (6 bases). In germline, CDR1 is PRHDT, CDR2 FYEKMQ (reference sequence). Deletions cut 5 bases from V and 4 bases from J, with 14 bases between. The CDR3 is 14 residues long. The CDR3 region is CASSGTGSGTEAFF. The CDR3 DNA follows: TGTGCCAGCAGCGGAACAGGGAGTGGCACTGAAGCTTTCTTT.

There are a few counts of this clonotype. The rearrangement joins TRBV27 to TRBJ1-4; D perhaps matches TRBD1 (5 bases). Trimming removed 5 bases at V and 8 bases at J, with 15 bases between. The CDR3 is made up of 14 amino acids. The germline gives CDR1 MNHEY, CDR2 SMNVEV (reference sequence). Here the CDR3 DNA reads TGTGCCAGCAGTCTGGGAGGGGCGCGGGAAAAACTGTTTTTT. It encodes CASSLGGAREKLFF.

This clonotype was observed a few times. This sequence joins TRBV4-1 and TRBJ2-7; D remains unclear. The CDR3 covers 14 residues. The germline gives CDR1 MGHRA, CDR2 YSYEKL. V dropped 1 base and J dropped 5 bases, with 12 bases sitting between them. This chain's CDR3 is CASSQGIGNDEQYF. As DNA, the CDR3 is TGCGCCAGCAGCCAAGGAATAGGGAACGACGAGCAGTACTTC.

The rearrangement uses TRBV9 and TRBJ2-1; TRBD2 is a possible D gene (5 bases). CDR1 SGDLS and CDR2 YYNGEE come from the germline V gene. The CDR3 covers 15 residues. With 0 bases removed from V and 3 bases from J, the gap between germline ends came to 10 bases. The CDR3 region is CASSVGERLYNEQFF. In DNA form, the CDR3 reads TGTGCCAGCAGCGTAGGCGAGCGGCTCTACAATGAGCAGTTCTTC.

The rearrangement uses TRBV3-1 and TRBJ2-5; 14 nucleotides align to TRBD2. Unmatched junction bases numbered 11, after V lost 4 bases and J lost 4 bases. Germline loops: CDR1 LGHDT, CDR2 YNNKEL (reference sequence). This CDR3 spans 18 amino acids. CDR3 in amino acids: CASSPRLAGGLQGETQYF. As DNA, the CDR3 is TGTGCCAGCAGCCCTCGACTAGCGGGGGGGCTTCAAGGAGAGACCCAGTACTTC.

The gene calls are TRBV7-2 and TRBJ1-1, with no clear D. V lost 10 bases and J 1 base, leaving 16 bases between the germline ends. Germline CDR1 is SGHTA and CDR2 is FQGNSA. The CDR3 consists of 14 residues. The CDR3 sequence: CATHLFTTNTEAFF. CDR3 DNA: TGTGCCACCCACCTCTTCACTACGAACACTGAAGCTTTCTTT. Together with reference TRBV7-2 and TRBJ1-1, the CDR3 gives the full variable domain: GAGVSQSPSNKVTEKGKDVELRCDPISGHTALYWYRQSLGQGLEFLIYFQGNSAPDKSGLPSDRFSAERTGGSVSTLTIQRTQQEDSAVYLCATHLFTTNTEAFFGQGTRLTVV.

The rearrangement links TRBV9 to TRBJ2-3; perhaps D is TRBD1 or TRBD2 (6 bases each). This CDR3 is built from 15 residues. The V gene's germline CDR1 is SGDLS and CDR2 YYNGEE. The ends were cut back, 0 bases at V and 1 base at J, with 9 bases in the middle. CDR3 amino acids: CASSVARGGTDTQYF. The CDR3 DNA sequence: TGTGCCAGCAGCGTAGCTAGGGGGGGCACAGATACGCAGTATTTT.

This clonotype showed up just a few times. The gene calls are TRBV10-3 and TRBJ2-7, with a weak D call TRBD2 (6 bases). Trimming stripped 4 bases from V and 0 bases from J, with 13 bases between. The CDR3 covers 15 residues. Germline V gene data show CDR1 as ENHRY and CDR2 as SYGVKD. This CDR3 reads CAISGEDPASYEQYF. As DNA, the CDR3 is TGTGCCATCAGTGGGGAGGATCCCGCCTCCTACGAGCAGTACTTC.

This clonotype was recorded a few times. V gene TRBV28 combines with J gene TRBJ1-5; tentatively, D is TRBD1 (5 bases). CDR3 size: 15 residues. The ends were cut back, 9 bases at V and 6 bases at J, with 21 bases in the middle. Germline-derived CDR1 and CDR2 are MDHEN and SYDVKM. The CDR3: CASRVGQSGSQPQHF. The CDR3 DNA sequence: TGTGCCAGTAGGGTTGGACAATCAGGAAGTCAGCCCCAGCATTTT.

V and J are TRBV4-1 and TRBJ2-3; the D call may be TRBD1 or TRBD2 (5 bases each). The germline gives CDR1 MGHRA, CDR2 YSYEKL. CDR3 length equals 16 residues. Trimming removed 4 bases from V and 2 bases from J, with 16 bases in between. The CDR3 protein is CASSLRTGTSTDTQYF. CDR3 DNA: TGCGCCAGCAGCCTAAGAACCGGGACCTCCACAGATACGCAGTATTTT.